The 29 T cell receptor beta chains listed next were all sequenced from one sample in a study of blood T cell repertoires in COVID-19. TCRdb keeps only in-frame clones here, not all; method: immunoSEQ multiplex PCR. The table has 200,000 to 250,000 clones, roughly 90% seen once; the top ten hold 4.5% to 5.5%. Source material: peripheral blood. Every receptor here comes from a woman in her forties with acute or convalescent COVID-19.

J is TRBJ2-1 and V is TRBV12-5, with D perhaps TRBD2 (6 bases). The CDR3 consists of 17 residues. V gave up 4 bases and J gave up 4 bases, with 20 bases separating them. Germline V lookup: CDR1 LGHNT, CDR2 FRNRAP. CDR3 in amino acids: CASGSPPGTQVYNEQFF. The DNA for the CDR3 is TGTGCTAGTGGTTCCCCCCCCGGGACTCAGGTATACAATGAGCAGTTCTTC.

In its sample, this clone was seen once. This CDR3 is CASSLTGGGYEKLFF. CDR3 sequence (DNA): TGTGCCAGCTCTCTTACAGGGGGAGGCTATGAAAAACTGTTTTTT. The rearrangement links TRBV18 to TRBJ1-4; TRBD1 matches at 8 bases. The J segment lost 6 bases and the V segment lost 6 bases, leaving 9 bases of the junction unmatched. Germline lookup yields CDR1 KGHSH and CDR2 LQKENI. There are 15 residues in the CDR3.

The chain couples TRBV10-3 to TRBJ2-5; 11 bases map to TRBD1. V shed 6 bases and J 2 bases; nucleotides not matched to a gene: 2. Germline assignment: CDR1 ENHRY and CDR2 SYGVKD. There are 14 residues in the CDR3. CDR3 nucleotides: TGTGCCATCAGGGGGACAGGGGGGCAAGAGACCCAGTACTTC. Its protein product is CAIRGTGGQETQYF.

The chain uses TRBV18 and TRBJ1-1, with 8 positions matching TRBD1. Trimming removed 6 bases from V and 6 bases from J; junction bases left unmatched: 21. The CDR3 has 18 residues. Per the germline V gene, CDR1 is KGHSH and CDR2 is LQKENI. CDR3 amino acids: CASSKRGPTGARVAEAFF. CDR3 nucleotides: TGTGCCAGCTCGAAAAGGGGTCCGACAGGGGCGAGGGTTGCTGAAGCTTTCTTT.

V is TRBV19 and J is TRBJ1-5, with D perhaps matching TRBD1 (5 bases). CDR3 length: 14 amino acids. Deletions cut 3 bases from V and 7 bases from J, with 13 bases between. CDR1 and CDR2 (germline): LNHDA, SQIVND (reference sequence). The CDR3 sequence is CASSMGLGAQPQHF. Written as DNA, the CDR3 is TGTGCCAGTAGTATGGGTCTAGGGGCCCAGCCCCAGCATTTT. The variable domain in full, completed from reference TRBV19 and TRBJ1-5, reads DGGITQSPKYLFRKEGQNVTLSCEQNLNHDAMYWYRQDPGQGLRLIYYSQIVNDFQKGDIAEGYSVSREKKESFPLTVTSAQKNPTAFYLCASSMGLGAQPQHFGDGTRLSIL.

The chain couples TRBV4-1 to TRBJ2-3; 8 nucleotides match TRBD2. Trimming removed 4 bases from V and 4 bases from J; junction bases left unmatched: 7. Looked up from germline, CDR1 is MGHRA and CDR2 is YSYEKL. The CDR3 is made up of 15 amino acids. CDR3 amino acids: CASSRVGLAADTQYF. The CDR3 region has the DNA TGCGCCAGCAGCCGCGTAGGACTAGCAGCAGATACGCAGTATTTT.

The chain links TRBV2 to TRBJ1-1; D is undetermined. Germline V gene lookup returns CDR1 SNHLY and CDR2 FYNNEI. The germline V and J ends were trimmed by 6 bases and 1 base, with 12 bases remaining between them. CDR3 length: 14 amino acids. The CDR3 DNA reads as TGTGCCAGCAGCCGTCTAGGAGGGAACACTGAAGCTTTCTTT. It encodes CASSRLGGNTEAFF.

J is TRBJ2-3 and V is TRBV4-1; D perhaps matches TRBD1 (6 bases). Germline CDR1 and CDR2: MGHRA and YSYEKL. The CDR3 sequence is 14 residues long. V was clipped by 1 base and J by 4 bases, with 9 bases between them. CDR3 bases: TGCGCCAGCAGCCAAGTATCAGGGGCAGATACGCAGTATTTT. Its translation is CASSQVSGADTQYF.

The V call is TRBV11-2, the J call TRBJ2-5; 11 bases map to TRBD2. V was pared by 1 base and J by 5 bases, with 6 bases of the junction left unmatched. Germline values: CDR1 SGHAT, CDR2 FQNNGV. The CDR3 spans 16 residues. The CDR3 DNA follows: TGTGCCAGCAGCTTAGGGGGGACTAGCGGAGGGGAGACCCAGTACTTC. This sequence encodes CASSLGGTSGGETQYF.

This sequence joins TRBV6-1 and TRBJ2-7, with TRBD2 identical over 9 bases. The V segment lost 2 bases and the J segment 1 base; nucleotides outside the gene matches: 3. The CDR3 covers 15 residues. Germline lookup yields CDR1 MNHNS and CDR2 SASEGT. The CDR3 reads CASSERAGGSYEQYV. The CDR3 bases are TGTGCCAGCAGTGAACGGGCGGGGGGGTCCTACGAGCAGTACGTC.

This chain links TRBV4-1 with TRBJ1-5; D remains ambiguous. Germline CDR1 reads MGHRA; CDR2 reads YSYEKL. The CDR3 runs 14 residues. V was shortened by 1 base and J by 4 bases, with 8 bases between the two germline ends. The CDR3 DNA reads TGCGCCAGCAGCCAAGCTCACGGGAATCAGCCCCAGCATTTT. Translated, it gives CASSQAHGNQPQHF.

V is TRBV19 and J is TRBJ1-5; 7 bases agree with TRBD1. J lost 10 bases, V lost 5 bases, and 5 bases had no gene match. The CDR3 extends over 12 amino acids. The V gene's germline CDR1 is LNHDA and CDR2 SQIVND (reference sequence). The CDR3 loop reads CASSYRGAPQHF. CDR3 in DNA: TGTGCCAGTAGTTACAGGGGCGCACCCCAGCATTTT.

This chain joins TRBV2 and TRBJ1-6; D uncertain. The CDR3 sequence is 15 residues long. The V end was cut by 5 bases, the J end by 7 bases, with 15 bases between. The V gene's germline CDR1 is SNHLY and CDR2 FYNNEI. The CDR3 DNA sequence: TGTGCCAGCAGTAACCCGACAAGAGTAAATTCACCCCTCCACTTT. Protein sequence: CASSNPTRVNSPLHF.

This rearrangement joins TRBV19 to TRBJ1-6; 8 bases map to TRBD1. The ends lost 7 bases at V and 9 bases at J; junction bases unmatched: 14. This CDR3 has 16 residues. Germline values: CDR1 LNHDA, CDR2 SQIVND (reference sequence). CDR3 in amino acids: CASTRAGQGLSSPLHF. CDR3 bases: TGTGCCAGTACTCGCGCCGGACAGGGCTTAAGTTCACCCCTCCACTTT. Drawing the rest from reference TRBV19 and TRBJ1-6, the complete variable domain is DGGITQSPKYLFRKEGQNVTLSCEQNLNHDAMYWYRQDPGQGLRLIYYSQIVNDFQKGDIAEGYSVSREKKESFPLTVTSAQKNPTAFYLCASTRAGQGLSSPLHFGNGTRLTVT.

The V call is TRBV19, the J call TRBJ2-2; 8 nucleotides align to TRBD1. The CDR3 length is 15 residues. After removal of 7 bases from V and 2 bases from J, the junction contained 6 bases not matched to a gene. In germline, CDR1 is LNHDA, CDR2 SQIVND (reference sequence). CDR3 bases: TGTGCCAGTATTAACAGGGGGAGAAACACCGGGGAGCTGTTTTTT. Translating gives CASINRGRNTGELFF.

The chain is built from TRBV30 and TRBJ1-6, with D tentatively TRBD1 (6 bases). CDR1 and CDR2 from the germline V gene are GTSNPN and SVGIG (reference sequence). CDR3 length: 14 amino acids. Trimming removed 1 base at V and 7 bases at J, with 11 bases between. The CDR3 reads CAWSGQGYNSPLHF. CDR3 nucleotides: TGTGCCTGGAGTGGCCAGGGGTACAATTCACCCCTCCACTTT.

This clone has just one count. V is TRBV11-3 and J is TRBJ2-2, with TRBD1 as a possible D gene (6 bases). The V end was cut by 0 bases, the J end by 0 bases, with 14 bases between. Germline lookup yields CDR1 SGHNT and CDR2 YENEEA. The CDR3 spans 18 residues. CDR3 amino acids: CASSLEALDRTNTGELFF. Here the CDR3 DNA reads TGTGCCAGCAGCTTAGAGGCCCTAGACAGGACGAACACCGGGGAGCTGTTTTTT.

This clone was counted between two and nine times. The chain joins TRBV4-1 to TRBJ2-5; D might be TRBD2 (6 bases). The CDR3 loop spans 14 amino acids. V gave up 1 base and J gave up 6 bases, with 12 bases separating them. Germline CDR1 reads MGHRA; CDR2 reads YSYEKL. The CDR3 nucleotides are TGCGCCAGCAGCCAAGTGGAGGGTGCGCAGACCCAGTACTTC. This encodes CASSQVEGAQTQYF.

The chain recombines TRBV6-5 with TRBJ2-7; TRBD1 matches at 7 bases. The trim removed 6 bases at V and 6 bases at J, leaving 11 bases unmatched. The CDR3 has 14 residues. Germline V CDR1 and CDR2: MNHEY, SVGAGI. The CDR3 sequence is CASRADRATGEQYV. Written as DNA, the CDR3 is TGTGCCAGCAGGGCAGACAGGGCCACTGGCGAGCAGTACGTC.

The gene calls are TRBV5-4 and TRBJ2-3, with D possibly being TRBD2 (6 bases). V lost 1 base and J lost 1, with 10 bases in between. CDR1 is SGHNT, CDR2 YYREEE, per germline (reference sequence). The CDR3 has 15 amino acids. CDR3 protein: CASSLSGGGTDTQYF. The CDR3 coding sequence is TGTGCCAGCAGCTTGTCCGGGGGTGGCACAGATACGCAGTATTTT.

This chain connects TRBV11-3 to TRBJ2-5; 9 bases agree with TRBD2. The CDR3 spans 15 residues. V lost 2 bases to trimming and J lost 4 bases; unmatched junction nucleotides: 5. Germline CDR1 and CDR2: SGHNT and YENEEA. The CDR3 here is CASSLRSGGRETQYF. The CDR3 nucleotides are TGTGCCAGCAGCTTACGTAGCGGGGGTCGAGAGACCCAGTACTTC. The full variable domain, rest sourced from reference TRBV11-3 and TRBJ2-5, is EAGVVQSPRYKIIEKKQPVAFWCNPISGHNTLYWYLQNLGQGPELLIRYENEEAVDDSQLPKDRFSAERLKGVDSTLKIQPAELGDSAVYLCASSLRSGGRETQYFGPGTRLLVL.

The V gene is TRBV20-1, the J gene TRBJ2-4; D is possibly TRBD1 (6 bases). The CDR3 loop spans 13 amino acids. Germline V gene lookup returns CDR1 DFQATT and CDR2 SNEGSKA (reference sequence). V gave up 3 bases and J gave up 2 bases, with 8 bases separating them. The CDR3 sequence: CSASRDTKNIQYF. CDR3 DNA sequence: TGCAGTGCTAGTAGGGACACCAAAAACATTCAGTACTTC.

The chain carries TRBV5-6 and TRBJ2-2; D is undetermined. The CDR3 has 13 residues. V lost 0 bases and J 8 bases, leaving 8 bases between the germline ends. Germline V gene lookup returns CDR1 SGHDT and CDR2 YYEEEE. CDR3 residues: CASSLVPSGELFF. CDR3 coding DNA: TGTGCCAGCAGCTTGGTTCCGTCGGGGGAGCTGTTTTTT.

The chain carries TRBV7-9 and TRBJ2-1; possibly TRBD2 for D (6 bases). The CDR3 contains 17 residues. CDR1 is SEHNR, CDR2 FQNEAQ, per germline (reference sequence). The ends were cut back, 6 bases at V and 7 bases at J, with 25 bases in the middle. CDR3 in amino acids: CASSSKGGSLLMNEQFF. CDR3 DNA sequence: TGTGCCAGCAGTTCAAAGGGAGGCTCACTCCTAATGAATGAGCAGTTCTTC.

J is TRBJ2-1 and V is TRBV4-1, with 8 bases identical to TRBD2. Trimming took 8 bases from V and 2 from J; bases not matched to a gene: 5. CDR1 is MGHRA, CDR2 YSYEKL, per germline. The CDR3 is 14 amino acids. CDR3: CASGSGGAYNEQFF. The CDR3 DNA reads as TGCGCCAGCGGAAGCGGGGGAGCCTACAATGAGCAGTTCTTC.

The chain carries TRBV3-1 (or the pseudogene TRBV3-2) and TRBJ2-2; 8 nucleotides align to TRBD1. The V gene's germline CDR1 is LGHDT and CDR2 YNNKEL (reference sequence). The length of the CDR3 is 14 residues. V dropped 6 bases and J dropped 7; count of bases not matched to a gene: 7. The CDR3 protein is CASRDQGAIGELFF. The CDR3 DNA follows: TGTGCCAGCAGGGATCAGGGGGCTATCGGGGAGCTGTTTTTT.

The rearrangement uses TRBV5-1 and TRBJ2-2, with 11 bases matching TRBD2. The CDR3 is 17 amino acids. The V and J ends lost 1 base and 1 base, in that order; junction bases with no gene match: 3. Germline V gene sequence: CDR1 SGHRS, CDR2 YFSETQ. CDR3 DNA: TGCGCCAGCAGCTTGCTAGCGGGGGGTAGGAACACCGGGGAGCTGTTTTTT. It is translated as CASSLLAGGRNTGELFF.

The gene calls are TRBV9 and TRBJ2-2; 8 bases map to TRBD2. V lost 4 bases and J lost 6; bases outside the gene matches: 8. The germline V gene encodes CDR1 SGDLS and CDR2 YYNGEE. The CDR3 spans 15 residues. The CDR3 protein is CASSPSGGGAGELFF. CDR3 nucleotides: TGTGCCAGCAGCCCTTCGGGGGGGGGCGCCGGGGAGCTGTTTTTT.

The chain has TRBV7-8 and TRBJ2-3; D perhaps matches TRBD1 (6 bases). Germline V gives CDR1 SGHVS, CDR2 FQNEAQ. The CDR3 totals 14 residues. Trimming took 5 bases from V and 4 from J, leaving 13 bases between them. CDR3 sequence reads: CASSLWRTADTQYF. The CDR3 DNA follows: TGTGCCAGCAGCCTGTGGAGGACAGCAGATACGCAGTATTTT. Full variable domain (missing parts from reference TRBV7-8 and TRBJ2-3): GAGVSQSPRYKVAKRGQDVALRCDPISGHVSLFWYQQALGQGPEFLTYFQNEAQLDKSGLPSDRFFAERPEGSVSTLKIQRTQQEDSAVYLCASSLWRTADTQYFGPGTRLTVL.